One and the same sample provided the 28 T cell receptor beta chains below, sequenced in a study of cytomegalovirus exposure and HLA in healthy donors. Researchers ran the PCR with 60 Vbeta and 13 Jbeta primers. Sequencing was performed with immunoSEQ multiplex PCR; in TCRdb, only in-frame clones are kept and a portion is missing. The sample totals tens of thousands of clones; its top ten clones hold around an eighth. The specimen was PBMCs. The receptors originated from a young man in good health and CMV-seropositive.

This chain connects TRBV5-1 to TRBJ2-7; the D gene is possibly TRBD2 (6 bases). Germline loops: CDR1 SGHRS, CDR2 YFSETQ. CDR3 length equals 15 residues. V lost 0 bases to trimming and J lost 3 bases, with 13 bases between them. CDR3 nucleotide sequence: TGCGCCAGCAGCTTGGGGGGGGTGCCCAACTACGAGCAGTACTTC. Translating it yields CASSLGGVPNYEQYF.

V usage is TRBV7-9 and J usage is TRBJ2-7; 8 bases agree with TRBD1. Trimming cost V 3 bases and J 5 bases; bases outside gene matches: 9. The CDR3 is made up of 15 amino acids. From germline, CDR1 is SEHNR and CDR2 FQNEAQ (reference sequence). The DNA for the CDR3 is TGTGCCAGCAGCTTTCGGACAGGGCTCCCCGACGAGCAGTACTTC. Amino acid sequence: CASSFRTGLPDEQYF.

This rearrangement joins TRBV25-1 to TRBJ1-5; 9 bases map to TRBD1. The ends lost 3 bases at V and 5 bases at J; junction bases unmatched: 2. The length of the CDR3 is 14 residues. The germline CDR1 and CDR2 sequences are MGHDK and SYGVNS. The CDR3 DNA sequence: TGTGCCAGCAGTGATACAGGGGGCTATCAGCCCCAGCATTTT. Translation: CASSDTGGYQPQHF.

V is TRBV6-5 and J is TRBJ2-1; 8 positions match TRBD2. V lost 8 bases, J lost 4 bases, and 7 bases stayed unmatched. The germline V gene encodes CDR1 MNHEY and CDR2 SVGAGI. The CDR3 is 14 residues long. The DNA for the CDR3 is TGTGCCAGCGGAGCGGGAGCCGGGTACAATGAGCAGTTCTTC. Residues: CASGAGAGYNEQFF.

V gene TRBV27 combines with J gene TRBJ2-1, with TRBD2 as a possible D gene (6 bases). The V end was cut by 5 bases, the J end by 7 bases, with 15 bases between. In germline, CDR1 is MNHEY, CDR2 SMNVEV (reference sequence). CDR3 length: 14 residues. The CDR3 region has the DNA TGTGCCAGCAGTAAGGACGGGAGTAAAAATGAGCAGTTCTTC. Translation: CASSKDGSKNEQFF.

The rearrangement joins TRBV1 to TRBJ1-2; the D call of TRBD1 is as the table states it, not checked on the DNA. TRBV1 is shown as a pseudogene. There are 14 residues in the CDR3. CDR3 residues: CTSRLQGPNYGYTF. The CDR3 nucleotides read TGCACCAGCAGACTCCAGGGCCCTAACTATGGCTACACCTTC.

The V and J genes are TRBV12-5 and TRBJ1-3, with D unresolved. CDR3 size: 14 residues. Between the trimmed V and J ends, which lost 5 bases and 3 bases, there was a span of 11 bases. Germline V gives CDR1 LGHNT, CDR2 FRNRAP. CDR3 DNA sequence: TGTGCTAGTGGTGGGCCAAGTGGTGGAAACACCATATATTTT. Translation gives CASGGPSGGNTIYF. Together with reference TRBV12-5 and TRBJ1-3, the CDR3 gives the full variable domain: DARVTQTPRHKVTEMGQEVTMRCQPILGHNTVFWYRQTMMQGLELLAYFRNRAPLDDSGMPKDRFSAEMPDATLATLKIQPSEPRDSAVYFCASGGPSGGNTIYFGEGSWLTVV.

The rearrangement joins TRBV5-1 to TRBJ1-1; D is perhaps TRBD1 (5 bases). The CDR3 loop spans 14 amino acids. In germline, CDR1 is SGHRS, CDR2 YFSETQ. Between the trimmed V and J ends, which lost 3 bases and 2 bases, there was a span of 11 bases. The chain's CDR3 is CASSSIDSNTEAFF. DNA of the CDR3: TGCGCCAGCAGCTCCATCGACAGCAACACTGAAGCTTTCTTT.

This chain joins TRBV7-3 and TRBJ2-3, with D perhaps matching TRBD2 (6 bases). V lost 5 bases and J lost 8, with 14 bases in between. CDR3 length equals 13 residues. Germline lookup yields CDR1 SGHTA and CDR2 FQGTGA. CDR3 region: CASSQGGGSTQYF. CDR3 sequence (DNA): TGTGCCAGCAGCCAGGGAGGAGGGAGTACGCAGTATTTT.

The V call is TRBV7-2, the J call TRBJ2-3; D gene unclear. Trimming stripped 5 bases from V and 5 bases from J, with 8 bases between. CDR1 and CDR2 from the germline V gene are SGHTA and FQGNSA. The CDR3 contains 12 residues. CDR3 loop: CASSEYGDTQYF. The CDR3 nucleotides read TGTGCCAGCAGCGAGTACGGAGATACGCAGTATTTT.

The chain couples TRBV27 to TRBJ2-5, with TRBD1 matching 8 bases. Germline CDR1 reads MNHEY; CDR2 reads SMNVEV (reference sequence). The CDR3 has 15 residues. V lost 2 bases, J lost 5 bases, and 7 bases stayed unmatched. CDR3 bases: TGTGCCAGCAGTTTAAGGTGGACAGGGCGGGAGACCCAGTACTTC. This translates into CASSLRWTGRETQYF.

The rearrangement uses TRBV29-1 and TRBJ2-7; 7 nucleotides match TRBD2. V lost 6 bases to trimming and J lost 4 bases; unmatched junction nucleotides: 15. CDR3 length equals 15 residues. Per germline, CDR1 SQVTM and CDR2 ANQGSEA. CDR3 in amino acids: CSVRPGEGGRYEQYF. The CDR3, as DNA: TGCAGCGTACGCCCCGGGGAGGGAGGGAGGTACGAGCAGTACTTC.

This chain joins TRBV25-1 and TRBJ2-1; 12 bases are a match to TRBD1. Germline CDR1 reads MGHDK; CDR2 reads SYGVNS. After removal of 3 bases from V and 8 bases from J, the junction contained 5 bases not matched to a gene. This CDR3 spans 15 amino acids. In nucleotides, the CDR3 is TGTGCCAGCAGTGACCCCGGGACAGGGGGCCATGAGCAGTTCTTC. This gives the protein CASSDPGTGGHEQFF.

The V call is TRBV27, the J call TRBJ1-1; D not certain. Germline CDR1 MNHEY, CDR2 SMNVEV (reference sequence). Trimming shortened V by 2 bases and J by 0 bases, and 10 bases separated the two germline ends. This CDR3 is 15 amino acids long. CDR3 DNA: TGTGCCAGCAGTTTAGAGGGAATCATGAACACTGAAGCTTTCTTT. Protein product: CASSLEGIMNTEAFF.

The V call is TRBV19, the J call TRBJ2-1; 16 bases are shared with TRBD2. Germline assignment: CDR1 LNHDA and CDR2 SQIVND (reference sequence). With 3 bases clipped from V and 2 bases from J, the junction kept 7 bases outside the gene matches. The length of the CDR3 is 19 residues. The CDR3 DNA follows: TGTGCCAGTAGTATGGCGGGACTAGCGGGAGGGCTCACCTACAATGAGCAGTTCTTC. Translation gives CASSMAGLAGGLTYNEQFF.

This chain links TRBV4-2 with TRBJ2-5; 14 bases match TRBD2. The J call could be wrong; TRBJ2-7 is a better fit for the DNA end. Looked up from germline, CDR1 is LGHNA and CDR2 is YNFKEQ. The CDR3 spans 16 residues. CDR3 sequence: CASSQDGTSGSYEQYF. DNA of the CDR3: TGTGCCAGCAGCCAAGATGGGACTAGCGGGAGCTACGAGCAGTACTTC.

V gene TRBV19 combines with J gene TRBJ1-5; maybe TRBD1 (5 bases). The CDR3 consists of 15 residues. Germline V CDR1 and CDR2: LNHDA, SQIVND (reference sequence). Trimming cost V 6 bases and J 3 bases, with 15 bases left between them. CDR3: CASSNPRGYNQPQHF. Here the CDR3 DNA reads TGTGCCAGTAGCAATCCAAGGGGTTACAATCAGCCCCAGCATTTT.

The CDR3 nucleotides are TGTGCCAGTAGTATGGCCAGGGCTAACTATGGCTACACCTTC. Amino acids: CASSMARANYGYTF. The J gene is TRBJ1-2, the V gene TRBV19; perhaps TRBD1 as D (5 bases). The CDR3 is made up of 14 amino acids. Trimming shortened V by 3 bases and J by 0 bases, and 8 bases separated the two germline ends. Germline lookup yields CDR1 LNHDA and CDR2 SQIVND (reference sequence).

The chain carries TRBV11-2 and TRBJ2-4; unclear D gene. V shed 0 bases and J shed 0 bases, with 6 bases lying between them. Germline loops: CDR1 SGHAT, CDR2 FQNNGV. The CDR3 runs 15 residues. The CDR3 sequence is CASSLDTVAKNIQYF. Here the CDR3 DNA reads TGTGCCAGCAGCTTAGACACTGTAGCCAAAAACATTCAGTACTTC.

V usage is TRBV25-1 and J usage is TRBJ2-7, with a tentative D call TRBD2 (6 bases). Germline V gene sequence: CDR1 MGHDK, CDR2 SYGVNS. V shed 3 bases and J shed 5 bases, with 23 bases lying between them. There are 17 residues in the CDR3. CDR3 DNA sequence: TGTGCCAGCAGTGACCCCCAACGGGCCGGCGGGAACGACGAGCAGTACTTC. This gives the protein CASSDPQRAGGNDEQYF.

J is TRBJ1-5 and V is TRBV10-2, with D perhaps matching TRBD1 (5 bases). The germline V gene has CDR1 WSHSY and CDR2 SAAADI. The CDR3 extends over 13 amino acids. V dropped 8 bases and J dropped 6 bases, with 14 bases sitting between them. The CDR3 DNA reads as TGCGCCAGCGGTGCCGGGGGTCCTCAGCCCCAGCATTTT. Translation: CASGAGGPQPQHF.

The chain links TRBV10-2 to TRBJ2-5, with TRBD2 matching 9 bases. This CDR3 comprises 15 residues. With V trimmed by 7 bases and J by 3 bases, 9 bases remained unmatched. From germline, CDR1 is WSHSY and CDR2 SAAADI. The CDR3 sequence is CASTRGGGREETQYF. CDR3 DNA: TGCGCCAGCACCCGCGGGGGGGGGAGGGAAGAGACCCAGTACTTC.

The chain joins TRBV27 to TRBJ1-1, with a tentative D call TRBD1 (5 bases). The CDR3 sequence is 17 residues long. V was clipped by 0 bases and J by 4 bases, with 18 bases between them. CDR1 and CDR2 (germline): MNHEY, SMNVEV (reference sequence). CDR3 sequence: CASSLSPPGIDSTEAFF. In nucleotides, the CDR3 is TGTGCCAGCAGTTTATCCCCCCCAGGGATCGACAGCACTGAAGCTTTCTTT.

The V call is TRBV14, the J call TRBJ1-2, with 8 bases matching TRBD1. Germline V CDR1 and CDR2: SGHDN, FVKESK. The CDR3 has 13 amino acids. Trimming removed 4 bases from V and 4 bases from J; junction bases left unmatched: 2. The CDR3 loop is CASSPGQVYGYTF. The CDR3 bases are TGTGCCAGCAGCCCGGGACAGGTCTATGGCTACACCTTC.

The chain combines TRBV9 with TRBJ2-3, with TRBD2 matching 16 bases. V was clipped by 3 bases and J by 9 bases; unmatched bases: 4. Germline values: CDR1 SGDLS, CDR2 YYNGEE. The CDR3 is 15 residues long. In nucleotides, the CDR3 is TGTGCCAGCAGCGGGGGACTAGCGGGAGGGTGGACGCAGTATTTT. It translates to CASSGGLAGGWTQYF.

J is TRBJ2-1 and V is TRBV9, with D perhaps matching TRBD2 (5 bases). This CDR3 is 15 amino acids long. V lost 4 bases, J lost 8 bases, and 19 bases lay in between. Per germline, CDR1 SGDLS and CDR2 YYNGEE. The CDR3 region is CASSSASYSTDEQFF. CDR3 DNA sequence: TGTGCCAGCAGCTCCGCTAGCTACTCTACAGATGAGCAGTTCTTC.

This sequence joins TRBV18 and TRBJ2-5; a weak D match, TRBD2 (5 bases). Judging by the DNA end, TRBJ2-7 fits better; the J call may be wrong. Germline-derived CDR1 and CDR2 are KGHSH and LQKENI. CDR3 length: 14 amino acids. CDR3 sequence: CASSPAGSSYEQYF. CDR3 DNA: TGTGCCAGCTCACCAGCGGGCAGCTCCTACGAGCAGTACTTC.

The chain couples TRBV14 to TRBJ2-7; TRBD2 matches 7 bases. With V trimmed by 1 base and J by 0 bases, 9 bases remained unmatched. Per germline, CDR1 SGHDN and CDR2 FVKESK. The CDR3 runs 17 residues. The CDR3 sequence is CASSQVAGAFPSYEQYF. The DNA of the CDR3 is TGTGCCAGCAGCCAAGTGGCGGGAGCATTTCCCTCCTACGAGCAGTACTTC.